This TCR beta chain appears in the sequencing data of a study of T cell clonality in common variable immunodeficiency. Study observations and caveats: CVID subjects showed higher TCRbeta clonality than healthy controls.

Method: immunoSEQ multiplex PCR; TCRdb's copy keeps in-frame clones and lacks some. This sample carries roughly 32,000 clones, none of them present only once. This CDR3 is 15 amino acids long. Germline V gene sequence: CDR1 SNHLY, CDR2 FYNNEI. Concerning this clone: The antigen remains undetermined. At one end the junction does not follow the germline gene, possibly because of a read error. The CDR3 end is not reached by the read, which stops 3 residues before it; the germline J gene fills it in.

Patients and controls were mostly of Caucasian heritage. Donors gave about 5 to 8 ml heparinized peripheral whole blood. V usage is TRBV2 and J usage is TRBJ2-3, with 10 bases that match TRBD2. Sequencing was done on a sample of peripheral blood mononuclear cells. This clonotype was sampled from a person aged 18 to 70 in good health. CDR3 region: CASSLGLADTATQYF. The CDR3 bases that were read are TGTGCCAGCAGCCTCGGACTAGCGGACACAGCTACG.